Below, one T cell receptor (beta chain) is given with its context. What it binds is not known. This sample stems from a study of T cell responses to AZD1222 COVID-19 vaccine. Regarding the study as a whole: Clonal diversity was possibly underestimated; the donors were predominantly white British and more often female.

Trimming removed 8 bases at V and 1 base at J, with 11 bases between. Germline V gives CDR1 MNHEY, CDR2 SVGAGI. This CDR3 region has 13 residues. Sequenced by immunoSEQ multiplex PCR; TCRdb stores in-frame clones only, minus some. The sample totals over 140,000 clones. The TCR comes from an adult in good health. Sequencing input: peripheral blood. The chain links TRBV6-5 to TRBJ1-2; D is unresolved. CDR3 sequence: CASRKTLNYGYTF. CDR3 DNA sequence: TGTGCCAGCCGAAAAACTCTTAACTATGGCTACACCTTC.